Listed here are 25 T cell receptor beta chains from one sample, sequenced in a study of blood T cells in healthy people across ages. A second 7 to 11 cycle PCR used barcoded and J-beta primers. TCRdb fed the 5' RACE reads into MiXCR, producing one record per CDR3 protein. The data contain over 1.5 million distinct CDR3 sequences, 40% to 55% of them singletons. Sample: blood. These receptors were collected from a woman in her thirties or forties in good health.

For this clonotype: A much larger clone is a single base away; this may be a read error. This chain links TRBV29-1 with TRBJ2-5; TRBD1 or TRBD2 may be the D gene (6 bases each). The J call may be mistaken, given a closer DNA end match to TRBJ2-1. CDR1 and CDR2 from the germline V gene are SQVTM and ANQGSEA. CDR3 length equals 17 residues. CDR3 nucleotide sequence: TGCAGCGTTAAGGGGATACAGGGAGGAGGTTTCCAAGAGACCCAGTTCTTC. This encodes CSVKGIQGGGFQETQFF.

The V and J genes are TRBV12-3 or TRBV12-4 and TRBJ2-1; 7 bases align to TRBD1. Trimming cost V 6 bases and J 9 bases; bases outside gene matches: 8. The CDR3 length is 13 residues. CDR3 protein: CASRSGQRSEQFF. For the CDR3, the DNA is TGTGCCAGCAGATCGGGACAGAGAAGTGAGCAGTTCTTC.

This rearrangement joins TRBV28 to TRBJ1-2; D is perhaps TRBD1 (5 bases). Germline lookup yields CDR1 MDHEN and CDR2 SYDVKM. Trimming stripped 2 bases from V and 0 bases from J, with 16 bases between. The CDR3 covers 17 residues. This chain's CDR3 is CASSLRDQIPTNYGYTF. CDR3 nucleotide sequence: TGTGCCAGCAGTTTAAGGGACCAGATCCCGACTAACTATGGCTACACCTTC.

This clonotype was observed many times. The chain employs TRBV4-3 and TRBJ2-5; 14 bases fit TRBD2. After removal of 4 bases from V and 3 bases from J, the junction contained 1 base not matched to a gene. This CDR3 spans 15 amino acids. In germline, CDR1 is LGHNA, CDR2 YSLEER. As DNA, the CDR3 is TGCGCCAGCAGCCCGGGACTAGCGGGGGAAGAGACCCAGTACTTC. Protein: CASSPGLAGEETQYF.

The chain has TRBV5-1 and TRBJ2-1; D perhaps matches TRBD1 (5 bases). Judging by the DNA end, TRBJ2-7 fits better; the J call may be wrong. The germline V gene encodes CDR1 SGHRS and CDR2 YFSETQ. The CDR3 is made up of 15 amino acids. The CDR3 nucleotides read TGCGCCAGCAGCAAGGACATTAGCTCCTACAATGAGCAGTACTTC. It specifies CASSKDISSYNEQYF.

The V call is TRBV7-8, the J call TRBJ2-1, with a weak D call TRBD2 (7 bases). The CDR3 covers 17 residues. The V gene's germline CDR1 is SGHVS and CDR2 FQNEAQ. Between the trimmed V and J ends, which lost 0 bases and 4 bases, there was a span of 16 bases. This CDR3 reads CASSLAPRGGQYNEQFF. The CDR3 DNA sequence: TGTGCCAGCAGCTTAGCCCCCCGCGGGGGCCAGTACAATGAGCAGTTCTTC.

This clonotype was recorded a few times. CDR3 coding DNA: TGTGCCAGCAACCAGGCGGCAGCACTCTCCTACGAGCAGTACTTC. This encodes CASNQAAALSYEQYF. The rearrangement joins TRBV6-2 or TRBV6-3 to TRBJ2-7; unclear D gene. Germline loops: CDR1 MNHEY, CDR2 SVGEGT. The CDR3 is 15 residues long. The V end lost 7 bases, the J end lost 0 bases, and 16 bases lay between the germline ends.

The chain joins TRBV6-5 to TRBJ1-5; D unresolved. CDR3 size: 14 residues. Germline V lookup: CDR1 MNHEY, CDR2 SVGAGI. Trimming took off 6 bases at V and 2 bases at J, with 11 bases between the two ends. The CDR3 region is CASRDPGGNQPQHF. The DNA for the CDR3 is TGTGCCAGCAGGGACCCAGGCGGCAATCAGCCCCAGCATTTT.

The V and J genes are TRBV5-1 and TRBJ1-6; unclear D gene. Deletions cut 3 bases from V and 6 bases from J, with 7 bases between. Per the germline V gene, CDR1 is SGHRS and CDR2 is YFSETQ. The CDR3 length is 13 residues. The CDR3 region is CASSWEANSPLHF. The CDR3, as DNA: TGCGCCAGCAGCTGGGAGGCTAATTCACCCCTCCACTTT.

This clonotype was seen more than once but under ten times. The V call is TRBV29-1, the J call TRBJ2-3; the D gene is possibly TRBD1 (6 bases). Deletions cut 5 bases from V and 1 base from J, with 13 bases between. CDR1 is SQVTM and CDR2 is ANQGSEA in the germline V gene. This CDR3 is 14 amino acids long. Here the CDR3 reads CSVRIRQGTDTQYF. Here the CDR3 DNA reads TGCAGCGTTCGAATTAGACAGGGCACAGATACGCAGTATTTT.

This chain links TRBV20-1 with TRBJ2-3; possibly TRBD2 for D (6 bases). The CDR3 spans 17 residues. V gave up 0 bases and J gave up 2 bases, with 18 bases separating them. The germline V gene encodes CDR1 DFQATT and CDR2 SNEGSKA (reference sequence). Here the CDR3 DNA reads TGCAGTGCTAGAGATCCTAGTCGGGGGTTAATCACAGATACGCAGTATTTT. Amino acid sequence: CSARDPSRGLITDTQYF.

The chain recombines TRBV11-2 with TRBJ2-7; D may match TRBD1 or TRBD2 (5 bases each). V gave up 0 bases and J gave up 2 bases, with 14 bases separating them. CDR3 length: 16 amino acids. Germline CDR1 SGHAT, CDR2 FQNNGV. The CDR3 loop reads CASSLELGDKAYEQYF. As DNA, the CDR3 is TGTGCCAGCAGCTTAGAATTGGGGGATAAGGCCTACGAGCAGTACTTC.

The chain is built from TRBV20-1 and TRBJ2-7; 9 nucleotides agree with TRBD2. Germline V gene data show CDR1 as DFQATT and CDR2 as SNEGSKA (reference sequence). The CDR3 has 15 amino acids. Trimming at V came to 0 bases and at J to 3 bases, leaving 6 bases not matched to a gene. CDR3 sequence: CSARDPLAGLYEQYF. The CDR3 DNA reads TGCAGTGCTAGAGATCCGCTAGCGGGACTCTACGAGCAGTACTTC.

The chain joins TRBV28 to TRBJ2-7; 8 nucleotides line up with TRBD1. The CDR3 has 15 residues. With 4 bases clipped from V and 7 bases from J, the junction kept 12 bases outside the gene matches. Germline V lookup: CDR1 MDHEN, CDR2 SYDVKM. The CDR3 coding sequence is TGTGCCAGCAGTTATGGACAGGGCCTTAGGAATGAGCAGTACTTC. Translated: CASSYGQGLRNEQYF.

This clonotype has just a few counts. The gene calls are TRBV20-1 and TRBJ2-1, with D uncertain. The CDR3 extends over 13 amino acids. Per germline, CDR1 DFQATT and CDR2 SNEGSKA (reference sequence). In nucleotides, the CDR3 is TGCAGCGCCAAAGAACGGCCCTACAATGAGCAGTTCTTC. Translating it yields CSAKERPYNEQFF.

The V gene is TRBV4-2, the J gene TRBJ1-4; the D gene is possibly TRBD1 (6 bases). Germline values: CDR1 LGHNA, CDR2 YNFKEQ. The CDR3 sequence is 13 residues long. Trimming left V 9 bases short and J 8 bases short, with 16 bases between. CDR3 DNA: TGTGCCAGTATGGACAGTCCGGGGGAAAAACTGTTTTTT. Encoded protein: CASMDSPGEKLFF.

V and J are TRBV20-1 and TRBJ2-7; possibly TRBD2 for D (5 bases). Germline V gene data show CDR1 as DFQATT and CDR2 as SNEGSKA (reference sequence). The V and J ends lost 4 bases and 1 base respectively, with 17 bases between them. The CDR3 extends over 15 amino acids. The CDR3 is CSATPTQRGSYEQYF. The CDR3 DNA follows: TGCAGTGCTACTCCCACTCAGCGCGGGTCCTACGAGCAGTACTTC.

This clonotype was recorded once. The chain has TRBV7-6 and TRBJ1-5, with a possible D match to TRBD1 (5 bases). The germline gives CDR1 SGHVS, CDR2 FNYEAQ. The V end was cut by 0 bases, the J end by 7 bases, with 10 bases between. The CDR3 has 14 amino acids. In DNA form, the CDR3 reads TGTGCCAGCAGCTTAGCGGGCAGGGAACAGCCCCAGCATTTT. Its protein product is CASSLAGREQPQHF.

The CDR3 loop is CASSLVGETNEQFF. In nucleotides, the CDR3 is TGCGCCAGCAGCTTGGTCGGGGAAACGAATGAGCAGTTCTTC. This chain connects TRBV5-1 to TRBJ2-1, with TRBD2 as a possible D gene (5 bases). The CDR3 extends over 14 amino acids. The V end was cut by 0 bases, the J end by 7 bases, with 11 bases between. CDR1 is SGHRS and CDR2 is YFSETQ in the germline V gene.

This clonotype came up a few times. The chain links TRBV3-1 to TRBJ2-4; D might be TRBD1 (5 bases). The J call is in doubt because the DNA end fits TRBJ2-7 better. The CDR3 consists of 13 residues. CDR1 is LGHDT, CDR2 YNNKEL, per germline (reference sequence). CDR3 sequence: CASSRKGTYEQYF. The DNA for the CDR3 is TGTGCCAGCAGCCGCAAGGGGACCTACGAGCAGTACTTC.

The chain is built from TRBV20-1 and TRBJ2-7; a possible D gene is TRBD2 (5 bases). The CDR3 runs to 12 residues. Trimming cost V 8 bases and J 0 bases, with 11 bases left between them. CDR1 and CDR2 (germline): DFQATT, SNEGSKA (reference sequence). The CDR3 here is CSMAGSSYEQYF. As DNA, the CDR3 is TGCAGTATGGCGGGTAGCTCCTACGAGCAGTACTTC.

The chain has TRBV7-2 and TRBJ2-7; D tentatively reads TRBD1 or TRBD2 (5 bases each). The CDR3 runs 13 residues. Germline CDR1 is SGHTA and CDR2 is FQGNSA. Trimming took 5 bases from V and 1 from J, leaving 9 bases between them. The CDR3 loop is CASSHGASYEQYF. The CDR3 region has the DNA TGTGCCAGCAGCCACGGGGCATCCTACGAGCAGTACTTC.

This CDR3 reads CASGHVGTGQETQYF. The CDR3 coding sequence is TGTGCCAGCGGCCATGTCGGGACAGGTCAAGAGACCCAGTACTTC. The chain has TRBV5-6 and TRBJ2-5, with 8 bases matching TRBD1. There are 15 residues in the CDR3. With V trimmed by 7 bases and J by 2 bases, 10 bases remained unmatched. The germline CDR1 and CDR2 sequences are SGHDT and YYEEEE.

The chain combines TRBV4-3 with TRBJ2-4; D is undetermined. The CDR3 has 14 amino acids. V lost 1 base and J 9 bases, leaving 13 bases between the germline ends. Germline V gene data show CDR1 as LGHNA and CDR2 as YSLEER. The CDR3 nucleotides are TGCGCCAGCAGCCAAGTTATAAGGCCCAGCATTCAGTACTTC. Its translation: CASSQVIRPSIQYF.

This clonotype has ten or more counts. J is TRBJ2-3 and V is TRBV12-3 or TRBV12-4; D is ambiguous. V was pared by 2 bases and J by 7 bases, with 1 base between. The CDR3 extends over 10 amino acids. CDR3 sequence (DNA): TGTGCCAGCAGTTTAAATACGCAGTATTTT. This gives the protein CASSLNTQYF.